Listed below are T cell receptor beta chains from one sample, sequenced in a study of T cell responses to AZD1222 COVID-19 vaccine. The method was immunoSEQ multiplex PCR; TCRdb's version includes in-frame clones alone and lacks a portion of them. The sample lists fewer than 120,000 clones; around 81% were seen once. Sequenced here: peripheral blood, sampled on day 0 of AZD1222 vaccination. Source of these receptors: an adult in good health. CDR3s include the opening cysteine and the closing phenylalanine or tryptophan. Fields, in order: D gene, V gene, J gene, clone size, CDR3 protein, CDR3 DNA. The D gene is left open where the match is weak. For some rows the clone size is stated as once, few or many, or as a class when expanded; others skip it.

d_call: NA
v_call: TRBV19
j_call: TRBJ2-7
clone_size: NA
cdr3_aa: CASSIAGRGASYEQYF
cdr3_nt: TGTGCCAGTAGTATAGCAGGAAGAGGGGCCTCCTACGAGCAGTACTTC

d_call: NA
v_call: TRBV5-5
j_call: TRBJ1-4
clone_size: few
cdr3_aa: CASSSPGGMNEKLFF
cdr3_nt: TGTGCCAGCAGCTCCCCGGGAGGGATGAACGAAAAACTGTTTTTT

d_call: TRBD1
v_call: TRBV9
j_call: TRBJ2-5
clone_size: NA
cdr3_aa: CASSPPQDRGPQETQYF
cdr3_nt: TGTGCCAGCAGCCCTCCCCAGGACAGGGGCCCCCAAGAGACCCAGTACTTC

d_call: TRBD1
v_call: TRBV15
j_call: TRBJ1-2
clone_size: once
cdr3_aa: CATSREFRTGEGYGYTF
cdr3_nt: TGTGCCACCAGCAGGGAGTTCCGGACAGGGGAAGGCTATGGCTACACCTTC

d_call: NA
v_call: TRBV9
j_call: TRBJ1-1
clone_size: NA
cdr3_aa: CASSVEVTGNTEAFF
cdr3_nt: TGTGCCAGCAGCGTAGAGGTGACGGGGAACACTGAAGCTTTCTTT

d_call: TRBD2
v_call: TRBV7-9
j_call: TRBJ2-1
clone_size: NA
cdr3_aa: CASRDAGGSYNEQFF
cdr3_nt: TGTGCCAGCCGGGACGCGGGAGGTTCCTACAATGAGCAGTTCTTC

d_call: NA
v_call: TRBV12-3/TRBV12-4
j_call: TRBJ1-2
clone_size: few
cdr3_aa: CASSLGTYGYTF
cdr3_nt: TGTGCCAGCAGTTTAGGGACCTATGGCTACACCTTC

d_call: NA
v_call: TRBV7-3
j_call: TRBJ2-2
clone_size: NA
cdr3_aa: CASSPAPAGELFF
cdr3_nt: TGTGCCAGCAGCCCAGCACCCGCCGGGGAGCTGTTTTTT

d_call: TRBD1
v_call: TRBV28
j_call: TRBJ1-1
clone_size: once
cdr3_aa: CASSRQGYTEAFF
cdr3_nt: TGTGCCAGCAGTAGACAGGGATACACTGAAGCTTTCTTT

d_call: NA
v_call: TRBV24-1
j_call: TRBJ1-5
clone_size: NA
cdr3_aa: CATSAVSNQPQHF
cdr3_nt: TGTGCCACCAGTGCAGTTAGCAATCAGCCCCAGCATTTT

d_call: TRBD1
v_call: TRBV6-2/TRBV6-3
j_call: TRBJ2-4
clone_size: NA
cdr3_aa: CASSYLGQGNKNIQYF
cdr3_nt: TGTGCCAGCAGTTACCTGGGACAGGGTAACAAAAACATTCAGTACTTC

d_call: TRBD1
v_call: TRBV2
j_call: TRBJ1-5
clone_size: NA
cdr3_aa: CASSITGGNQPQHF
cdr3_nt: TGTGCCAGCAGTATCACAGGGGGCAATCAGCCCCAGCATTTT

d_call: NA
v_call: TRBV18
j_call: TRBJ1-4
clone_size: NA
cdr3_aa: CASSFGGGNEKLFF
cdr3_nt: TGTGCCAGCTCCTTCGGCGGAGGTAATGAAAAACTGTTTTTT

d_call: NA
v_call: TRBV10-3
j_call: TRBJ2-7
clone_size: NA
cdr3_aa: CAISDTSYEQYF
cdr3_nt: TGTGCCATCAGTGACACTAGTTACGAGCAGTACTTC

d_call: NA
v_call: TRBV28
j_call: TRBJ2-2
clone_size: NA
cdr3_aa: CASSPYSYSTGELFF
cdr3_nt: TGTGCCAGCAGTCCATACTCCTATAGCACCGGGGAGCTGTTTTTT

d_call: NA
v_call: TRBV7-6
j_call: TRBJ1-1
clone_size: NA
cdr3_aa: CASSFTANTEAFF
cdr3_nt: TGTGCCAGCAGCTTCACAGCGAACACTGAAGCTTTCTTT

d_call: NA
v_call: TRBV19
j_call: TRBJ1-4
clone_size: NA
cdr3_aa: CASSRRGGWATNEKLFF
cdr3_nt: TGTGCCAGTAGCCGAAGGGGCGGATGGGCAACTAATGAAAAACTGTTTTTT

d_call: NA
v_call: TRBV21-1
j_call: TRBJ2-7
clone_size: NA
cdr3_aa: CASSKETGICSYEQYF
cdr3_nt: TGTGCCAGCAGCAAAGAAACCGGGATCTGCTCCTACGAGCAGTACTTC

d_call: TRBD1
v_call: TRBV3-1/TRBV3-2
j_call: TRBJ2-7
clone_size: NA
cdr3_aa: CASSPGQGAGEQYF
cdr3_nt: TGTGCCAGCAGCCCCGGACAGGGGGCGGGTGAGCAGTACTTC

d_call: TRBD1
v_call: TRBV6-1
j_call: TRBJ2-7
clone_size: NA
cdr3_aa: CASSEAFRGFEQYF
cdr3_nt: TGTGCCAGCAGTGAAGCGTTCAGGGGGTTCGAGCAGTACTTC

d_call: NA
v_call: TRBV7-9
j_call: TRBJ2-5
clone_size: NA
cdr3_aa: CASSLGGQRGRETQYF
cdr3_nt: TGTGCCAGCAGCTTAGGGGGCCAGAGAGGTCGGGAGACCCAGTACTTC

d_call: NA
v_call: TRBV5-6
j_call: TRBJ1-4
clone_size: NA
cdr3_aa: CASSLPGDTNEKLFF
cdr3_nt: TGTGCCAGCAGTTTACCAGGGGATACTAATGAAAAACTGTTTTTT

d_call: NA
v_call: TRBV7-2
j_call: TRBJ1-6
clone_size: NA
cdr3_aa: CAINSISSYNSPLHF
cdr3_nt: TGTGCCATTAATTCCATTAGCTCCTATAATTCACCCCTCCACTTT

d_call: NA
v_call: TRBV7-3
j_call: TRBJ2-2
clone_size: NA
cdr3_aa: CASTRNTGELFF
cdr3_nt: TGTGCCAGCACCCGGAACACCGGGGAGCTGTTTTTT

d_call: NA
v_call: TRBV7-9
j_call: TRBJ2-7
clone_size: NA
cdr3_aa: CASSLEAQGGHDEQYF
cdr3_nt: TGTGCCAGCAGCTTAGAGGCTCAGGGGGGGCACGACGAGCAGTACTTC

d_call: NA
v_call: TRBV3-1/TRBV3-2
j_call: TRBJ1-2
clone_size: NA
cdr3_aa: CASSRNQGHYGYTF
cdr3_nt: TGTGCCAGCAGCCGAAATCAGGGGCACTATGGCTACACCTTC

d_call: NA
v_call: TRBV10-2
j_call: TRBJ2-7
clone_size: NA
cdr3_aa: CASRYSSSYEQYF
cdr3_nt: TGCGCCAGCCGGTACAGTAGCTCCTACGAGCAGTACTTC

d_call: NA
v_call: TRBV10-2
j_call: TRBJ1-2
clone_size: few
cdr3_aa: CASSELVRVGNYGYTF
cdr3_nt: TGCGCCAGCAGTGAGCTCGTTCGTGTGGGGAACTATGGCTACACCTTC

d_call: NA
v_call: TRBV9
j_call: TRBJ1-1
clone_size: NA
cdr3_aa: CASSVLPENTEAFF
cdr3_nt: TGTGCCAGCAGCGTACTACCAGAGAACACTGAAGCTTTCTTT

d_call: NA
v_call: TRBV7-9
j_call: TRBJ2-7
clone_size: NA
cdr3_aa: CASRFQQESSYEQYF
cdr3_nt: TGTGCCAGCAGGTTCCAACAGGAAAGCTCCTACGAGCAGTACTTC

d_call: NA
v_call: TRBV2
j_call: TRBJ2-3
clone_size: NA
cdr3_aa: CASSVQGVSTDTQYF
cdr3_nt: TGTGCCAGCAGTGTGCAGGGTGTCAGCACAGATACGCAGTATTTT

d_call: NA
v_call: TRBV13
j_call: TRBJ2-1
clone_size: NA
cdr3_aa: CASSLITGTNEQFF
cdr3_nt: TGTGCCAGCAGCTTAATCACAGGGACCAATGAGCAGTTCTTC

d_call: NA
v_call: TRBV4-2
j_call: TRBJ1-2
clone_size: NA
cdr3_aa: CASSQALGQGNRGYTF
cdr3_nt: TGTGCCAGCAGCCAAGCCCTGGGGCAGGGGAATCGGGGCTACACCTTC

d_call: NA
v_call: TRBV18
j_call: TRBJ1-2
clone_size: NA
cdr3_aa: CASSPMTERGYTF
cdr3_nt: TGTGCCAGCTCACCGATGACAGAACGTGGCTACACCTTC

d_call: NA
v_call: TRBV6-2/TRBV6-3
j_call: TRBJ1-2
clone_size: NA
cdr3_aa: CASSYVDANYGYTF
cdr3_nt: TGTGCCAGCAGTTACGTGGACGCAAACTATGGCTACACCTTC

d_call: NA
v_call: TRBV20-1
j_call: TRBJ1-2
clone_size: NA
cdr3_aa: CLDSVNYGYTF
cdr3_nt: TGCTTAGACAGCGTTAACTATGGCTACACCTTC

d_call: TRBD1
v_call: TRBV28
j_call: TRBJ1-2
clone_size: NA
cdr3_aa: CASSTTSGGYGYTF
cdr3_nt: TGTGCCAGCAGTACCACCTCAGGGGGCTATGGCTACACCTTC

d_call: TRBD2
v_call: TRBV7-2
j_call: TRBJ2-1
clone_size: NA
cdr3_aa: CASSLEGGTSREQFF
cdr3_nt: TGTGCCAGCAGCTTAGAGGGGGGGACTAGCAGGGAGCAGTTCTTC

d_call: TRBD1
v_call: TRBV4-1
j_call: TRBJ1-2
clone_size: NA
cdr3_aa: CASSRDRDYGYTF
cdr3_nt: TGCGCCAGCAGTCGGGACAGGGACTATGGCTACACCTTC

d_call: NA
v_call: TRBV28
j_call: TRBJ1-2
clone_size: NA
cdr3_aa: CASSLTANYGYTF
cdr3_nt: TGTGCCAGCAGTCTCACTGCTAACTATGGCTACACCTTC